These T cell receptor beta chains were read from a single sample in a study of T cell changes during pregnancy in multiple sclerosis. The method was immunoSEQ multiplex PCR; TCRdb's version includes in-frame clones alone and lacks a portion of them. The sample yields about 98,000 clones, about 90% seen once. The source material was peripheral blood, sampled after pregnancy. These receptor sequences come from a female donor in good health, enrolled as a control in a pregnancy study. Both conserved end residues are part of each CDR3. The D gene is left open where the match is weak. Size is omitted from some rows. Given values are once, few, many or a class for expanded clones.

abundance,d_gene,len,v_gene,j_gene,CDR3nt,CDR3aa
once,TRBD1,16,TRBV28,TRBJ2-7,TGTGCCAGCAGCTCCCCCGGACAGGGGGCAACCTACGAGCAGTACTTC,CASSSPGQGATYEQYF
NA,TRBD1,17,TRBV18,TRBJ1-4,TGTGCCAGCTCACCACTCTCACGGACAGGGGGCTTCGGAAAACTGTTTTTT,CASSPLSRTGGFGKLFF
NA,NA,14,TRBV11-3,TRBJ1-1,TGTGCCAGCAGCTTAGGAGGCAGCTACACTGAAGCTTTCTTT,CASSLGGSYTEAFF
NA,TRBD2,16,TRBV7-8,TRBJ2-3,TGTGCCAGCAGCTTAGTGCGGGGGGGGCCCACAGATACGCAGTATTTT,CASSLVRGGPTDTQYF
NA,NA,13,TRBV5-1,TRBJ2-7,TGCGCCAGCAGCGACCGGGAATCCTACGAGCAGTACTTC,CASSDRESYEQYF
NA,NA,12,TRBV5-6,TRBJ1-6,TGTGCCAGCAGCTTGGGGGGGCGAAACCTCCACTTT,CASSLGGRNLHF
few,NA,15,TRBV6-6,TRBJ1-1,TGTGCCAGCAGTTATATGGACAGTGCGAGCACTGAAGCTTTCTTT,CASSYMDSASTEAFF
NA,TRBD1,16,TRBV27,TRBJ1-5,TGTGCCAGCCGTCCCCAGACAGGGTTACCCGATCAGCCCCAGCATTTT,CASRPQTGLPDQPQHF
NA,NA,17,TRBV18,TRBJ2-3,TGTGCCAGCTCACCGCTCTTACTAGATAGGGACACAGATACGCAGTATTTT,CASSPLLLDRDTDTQYF
once,NA,16,TRBV27,TRBJ2-7,TGTGCCAGCAGTTCCGCGCTGGGGGCGCCGATTTACGAGCAGTACTTC,CASSSALGAPIYEQYF
NA,NA,13,TRBV27,TRBJ2-1,TGTGCCAGCAGTCACGGGACTGACAATGAGCAGTTCTTC,CASSHGTDNEQFF
NA,TRBD1,16,TRBV9,TRBJ1-1,TGTGCCAGCAGCGCCCCGGGGGACAGCTTGAACACTGAAGCTTTCTTT,CASSAPGDSLNTEAFF
NA,NA,12,TRBV29-1,TRBJ2-1,TGCAGCGTTGCGGTTGTAAGGGGTGAGCAGTTCTTC,CSVAVVRGEQFF
NA,TRBD1,13,TRBV6-6,TRBJ1-5,TGTGCCAGCGACAGGGGCAACAATCAGCCCCAGCATTTT,CASDRGNNQPQHF
NA,NA,13,TRBV9,TRBJ2-7,TGTGCCAGCAGCGGCCAAACAGGGACGCGGCAGTACTTC,CASSGQTGTRQYF
NA,TRBD1,12,TRBV29-1,TRBJ2-7,TGCAGCGTCGGACAGGGGGAGTACGAGCAGTACTTC,CSVGQGEYEQYF
NA,NA,15,TRBV7-6,TRBJ2-5,TGTGCCAGCAGCGGCCGGGCCCAGGGGAGAGAGACCCAGTACTTC,CASSGRAQGRETQYF
NA,NA,12,TRBV5-1,TRBJ2-7,TGCGCCAGCAGCCTCATCAGGGACGAGCAGTACTTC,CASSLIRDEQYF
NA,TRBD2,15,TRBV14,TRBJ2-2,TGTGCCAGCAGCCCAAGCGGGGGACCCACCGGGGAGCTGTTTTTT,CASSPSGGPTGELFF
NA,NA,14,TRBV1,TRBJ2-1,TGCACAAAAACGGGGTTCTCCTCCTACAATGAGCAGTTCTTC,CTKTGFSSYNEQFF
NA,TRBD1,18,TRBV5-1,TRBJ2-2,TGCGCCAGTAGCTTCTTATTTCCGGGACAGCACAGCACCGGGGAGCTGTTTTTT,CASSFLFPGQHSTGELFF
NA,NA,14,TRBV19,TRBJ1-5,TGTGCCAGTAGTCCACAGTGGGGCAATCAGCCCCAGCATTTT,CASSPQWGNQPQHF
NA,NA,12,TRBV6-6,TRBJ1-5,TGTGCCAGCAGTTACGCGGACAAACCCCAGCATTTT,CASSYADKPQHF
NA,TRBD1,15,TRBV28,TRBJ1-1,TGTGCCAGCAGTTTTTCTCCGGGACAGGGAAGAGGTGCTTTCTTT,CASSFSPGQGRGAFF
once,NA,15,TRBV25-1,TRBJ1-1,TGTGCCAGCAGTGAATCTTCTTCGGGCAGGGCTTCTGCTTTCTTT,CASSESSSGRASAFF
NA,NA,10,TRBV20-1,TRBJ1-2,TGCAGTGCTAAACACAACGGCTACACCTTC,CSAKHNGYTF
NA,TRBD2,15,TRBV4-1,TRBJ2-7,TGCGCCAGCAGCCAGACTAGCGGGGAAACCTACGAGCAGTACTTC,CASSQTSGETYEQYF
NA,TRBD1,15,TRBV25-1,TRBJ2-2,TGTGCCAGCATGGAAGCTCAGGGGGACACCGGGGAGCTGTTTTTT,CASMEAQGDTGELFF
NA,NA,16,TRBV11-2,TRBJ1-1,TGTGCCAGCAGCTTGACGCCGGGAGATCTGAACACTGAAGCTTTCTTT,CASSLTPGDLNTEAFF